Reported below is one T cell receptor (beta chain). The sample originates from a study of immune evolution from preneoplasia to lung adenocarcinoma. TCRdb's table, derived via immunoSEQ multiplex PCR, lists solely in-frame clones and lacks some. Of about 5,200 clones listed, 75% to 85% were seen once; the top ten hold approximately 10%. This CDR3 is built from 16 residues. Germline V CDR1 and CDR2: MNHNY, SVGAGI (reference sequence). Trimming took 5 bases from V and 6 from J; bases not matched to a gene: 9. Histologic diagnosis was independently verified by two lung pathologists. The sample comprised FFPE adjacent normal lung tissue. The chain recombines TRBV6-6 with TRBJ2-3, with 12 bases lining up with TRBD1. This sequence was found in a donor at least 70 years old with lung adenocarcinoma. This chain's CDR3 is CASSGGTGGALDTQYF. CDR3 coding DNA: TGTGCCAGCAGTGGGGGGACAGGGGGCGCCTTGGATACGCAGTATTTT.